The sample holds a few counts of the clone carrying this TCR beta chain. Its specificity is unknown. These data originate in a study of identical twins. V lost 9 bases and J lost 8, with 26 bases in between. CDR3 length: 16 amino acids. CDR1 MNHEY and CDR2 SVGEGT come from the germline V gene. Notes on the study in general: Whereas memory repertoires showed no such difference, abundant cord blood beta clonotypes carried fewer insertions. Models predicted less out-of-frame TCR alpha sharing in monozygotic twins than was found.

TCRdb re-derived calls from the 5' RACE reads in MiXCR, one entry per CDR3 protein. The profile covers about 530,000 distinct CDR3 sequences, with approximately 20% appearing a single time and around 0.48% taken by the ten largest. These sequences were also reported in another study, on yellow fever vaccine responses in identical twins.

The specimen sequenced was CD4+ T cells sorted from blood. This rearrangement joins TRBV6-2 or TRBV6-3 to TRBJ2-1; a weak D match, TRBD1 (7 bases). This receptor was taken from a woman between 18 and 29 years old in good health. The CDR3 bases are TGTGCCAGTTCTCAGGGGGGCAGAGGGGTCTTCGATGAGCAGTTCTTC. This codes for CASSQGGRGVFDEQFF.